The 17 T cell receptor beta chains below were found in one sample sequenced in a study of blood T cell repertoires in COVID-19. Only in-frame clones appear in the TCRdb table, and some are missing; sequencing was by immunoSEQ multiplex PCR. Of tens of thousands of clones listed, approximately 91% are singletons. Material: peripheral blood. All receptors derive from a human donor in a cohort sampled during active COVID-19.

V usage is TRBV5-1 and J usage is TRBJ2-1; no clear D gene. Germline V gene data show CDR1 as SGHRS and CDR2 as YFSETQ. The germline V and J ends were trimmed by 0 bases and 4 bases, with 11 bases remaining between them. The CDR3 has 15 amino acids. The CDR3 is CASSLVQRGYNEQFF. DNA for the CDR3: TGCGCCAGCAGCTTGGTCCAGCGCGGATACAATGAGCAGTTCTTC.

This clone was recorded only once. V usage is TRBV4-2 and J usage is TRBJ1-2; TRBD1 agrees at 7 bases. Unmatched junction bases numbered 6, after V lost 7 bases and J lost 1 base. Germline CDR1 reads LGHNA; CDR2 reads YNFKEQ. CDR3 length: 14 residues. This CDR3 is CASNTGAGNYGYTF. For the CDR3, the DNA is TGTGCCAGCAACACAGGGGCAGGTAACTATGGCTACACCTTC.

The rearrangement joins TRBV5-4 to TRBJ2-5, with TRBD2 identical over 15 bases. CDR1 is SGHNT, CDR2 YYREEE, per germline (reference sequence). V lost 4 bases, J lost 5 bases, and 3 bases stayed unmatched. The CDR3 covers 15 residues. CDR3 sequence (DNA): TGTGCCAGCAGCGGACTAGCGGGAGGGGGTGAGACCCAGTACTTC. This sequence encodes CASSGLAGGGETQYF.

The chain uses TRBV7-2 and TRBJ2-3; no definite D call. CDR1 and CDR2 (germline): SGHTA, FQGNSA. The CDR3 is 13 amino acids. Between the trimmed V and J ends, which lost 4 bases and 3 bases, there was a span of 8 bases. The CDR3 DNA reads as TGTGCCAGCAGCTATACAGTTACAGATACGCAGTATTTT. Amino acids: CASSYTVTDTQYF. Based on the CDR3 plus reference TRBV7-2 and TRBJ2-3, the full variable domain is GAGVSQSPSNKVTEKGKDVELRCDPISGHTALYWYRQSLGQGLEFLIYFQGNSAPDKSGLPSDRFSAERTGGSVSTLTIQRTQQEDSAVYLCASSYTVTDTQYFGPGTRLTVL.

This chain uses TRBV6-5 with TRBJ1-2, with a possible D match to TRBD1 (5 bases). V was shortened by 5 bases and J by 3 bases, with 13 bases between the two germline ends. Germline CDR1 is MNHEY and CDR2 is SVGAGI. This CDR3 contains 14 residues. CDR3 in amino acids: CASSRTTGDYGYTF. In nucleotides, the CDR3 is TGTGCCAGCAGTCGAACAACAGGAGACTATGGCTACACCTTC.

This clone has only one observation. The chain carries TRBV7-6 and TRBJ2-5, with D tentatively TRBD2 (5 bases). CDR3 length: 15 amino acids. The V end was cut by 3 bases, the J end by 2 bases, with 13 bases between. In germline, CDR1 is SGHVS, CDR2 FNYEAQ. The CDR3 DNA is TGTGCCAGCAGCTTCCCGACGGGGTGGCAAGAGACCCAGTACTTC. Translated: CASSFPTGWQETQYF.

V usage is TRBV5-1 and J usage is TRBJ2-1, with 9 bases matching TRBD2. With 4 bases clipped from V and 0 bases from J, the junction kept 23 bases outside the gene matches. This CDR3 comprises 22 residues. The germline V gene encodes CDR1 SGHRS and CDR2 YFSETQ. CDR3: CASSPELRGASGVWSSYNEQFF. For the CDR3, the DNA is TGCGCCAGCAGCCCGGAGTTGAGGGGGGCTAGCGGGGTATGGAGCTCCTACAATGAGCAGTTCTTC.

The chain is built from TRBV4-3 and TRBJ2-3; 8 bases are a match to TRBD2. Germline CDR1 reads LGHNA; CDR2 reads YSLEER. The CDR3 consists of 16 residues. The V segment lost 1 base and the J segment 2 bases; nucleotides outside the gene matches: 5. This chain's CDR3 is CASSQGASGLTDTQYF. CDR3 bases: TGCGCCAGCAGCCAAGGTGCTAGCGGGCTCACAGATACGCAGTATTTT.

The chain uses TRBV11-2 and TRBJ2-5; the D gene is possibly TRBD2 (5 bases). Germline lookup yields CDR1 SGHAT and CDR2 FQNNGV. This CDR3 is 14 amino acids long. V gave up 4 bases and J gave up 1 base, with 10 bases separating them. In nucleotides, the CDR3 is TGTGCCAGCAGCTCGACGGGGATCCAAGAGACCCAGTACTTC. The encoded protein is CASSSTGIQETQYF. The full variable domain, its missing parts supplied by reference TRBV11-2 and TRBJ2-5, is EAGVAQSPRYKIIEKRQSVAFWCNPISGHATLYWYQQILGQGPKLLIQFQNNGVVDDSQLPKDRFSAERLKGVDSTLKIQPAKLEDSAVYLCASSSTGIQETQYFGPGTRLLVL.

V usage is TRBV11-2 and J usage is TRBJ1-2; D is uncertain. V gave up 5 bases and J gave up 0 bases, with 13 bases separating them. CDR3 length: 15 residues. Germline loops: CDR1 SGHAT, CDR2 FQNNGV. As DNA, the CDR3 is TGTGCCAGCAGCCTTAGTGTATCCGCTAACTATGGCTACACCTTC. This gives the protein CASSLSVSANYGYTF.

The gene calls are TRBV19 and TRBJ2-1; the D gene is possibly TRBD2 (6 bases). From germline, CDR1 is LNHDA and CDR2 SQIVND (reference sequence). The CDR3 is made up of 17 amino acids. The ends were cut back, 4 bases at V and 1 base at J, with 17 bases in the middle. The CDR3 DNA reads TGTGCCAGTAGTACGGGTCTAGCGAAGGGATCCTACAATGAGCAGTTCTTC. This codes for CASSTGLAKGSYNEQFF.

The chain couples TRBV24-1 to TRBJ2-1; 8 bases fit TRBD1. Per the germline V gene, CDR1 is KGHDR and CDR2 is SFDVKD. V was clipped by 2 bases and J by 6 bases; unmatched bases: 2. The CDR3 is 14 amino acids. The CDR3 is CATSDYGQGNEQFF. The CDR3 region has the DNA TGTGCCACCAGTGATTACGGACAGGGCAATGAGCAGTTCTTC.

V and J are TRBV24-1 and TRBJ2-1, with TRBD2 identical over 10 bases. The CDR3 has 16 residues. V gave up 4 bases and J gave up 1 base; unmatched junction bases: 3. Germline CDR1 and CDR2: KGHDR and SFDVKD. CDR3 bases: TGTGCCACCAGTGACTTTAGCGGGGGGTCCTACAATGAGCAGTTCTTC. Amino acids: CATSDFSGGSYNEQFF.

DNA for the CDR3: TGTGCCAGCAGCCTGGACAAAAGCACAGATACGCAGTATTTT. This codes for CASSLDKSTDTQYF. The chain is built from TRBV9 and TRBJ2-3; the D gene is possibly TRBD1 (5 bases). V gave up 4 bases and J gave up 0 bases, with 9 bases separating them. Germline loops: CDR1 SGDLS, CDR2 YYNGEE. The CDR3 covers 14 residues. Combining the CDR3 with reference TRBV9 and TRBJ2-3 gives the whole variable domain DSGVTQTPKHLITATGQRVTLRCSPRSGDLSVYWYQQSLDQGLQFLIQYYNGEERAKGNILERFSAQQFPDLHSELNLSSLELGDSALYFCASSLDKSTDTQYFGPGTRLTVL.

The gene calls are TRBV29-1 and TRBJ2-1; 7 bases fit TRBD2. The junction had 15 bases not matched to a gene; V was cut back by 7 bases and J by 0 bases. The CDR3 is 17 amino acids. CDR1 and CDR2 from the germline V gene are SQVTM and ANQGSEA. In DNA form, the CDR3 reads TGCAGCGCTAAACCAGGTTTCTCGGGAGGCTCCTACAATGAGCAGTTCTTC. Translating it yields CSAKPGFSGGSYNEQFF.

V is TRBV6-6 and J is TRBJ1-1, with 9 bases that match TRBD1. CDR3 length: 12 residues. V trimming: 7 bases; J trimming: 10 bases; junction bases outside the gene matches: 7. The V gene's germline CDR1 is MNHNY and CDR2 SVGAGI (reference sequence). Written as DNA, the CDR3 is TGTGCCAGCAAACAGGGGGCGGTGGGAGCTTTCTTT. Translation gives CASKQGAVGAFF.

The chain links TRBV19 to TRBJ1-3; D perhaps matches TRBD1 (5 bases). The CDR3 is made up of 14 amino acids. Germline lookup yields CDR1 LNHDA and CDR2 SQIVND (reference sequence). V was pared by 3 bases and J by 4 bases, with 10 bases between. The CDR3 loop reads CASSMLQGGNTIYF. Written as DNA, the CDR3 is TGTGCCAGTAGTATGCTTCAGGGAGGAAACACCATATATTTT.